Below, 25 T cell receptor beta chains from the same sample are listed, as sequenced in a study of response to subunit inactivated influenza vaccine. TCRdb passed the RT-PCR reads through MiXCR, listing each CDR3 protein once. The sample has 450,000 to 700,000 distinct CDR3 sequences, 12% to 15% seen once; the top ten hold roughly 10%. Specimen: PBMCs from blood, collected 11 to 12 days after vaccination. The receptors were gathered from a man aged 50-60 years who received an inactivated influenza vaccine.

This clonotype was seen more than once but under ten times. The chain recombines TRBV4-2 with TRBJ2-3; 11 bases map to TRBD2. Germline values: CDR1 LGHNA, CDR2 YNFKEQ. The CDR3 is made up of 17 amino acids. J was trimmed by 1 base and V by 3 bases; bases with no gene match: 6. The CDR3: CASSHPLAGEGTDTQYF. The DNA of the CDR3 is TGTGCCAGCAGCCACCCACTAGCGGGAGAGGGCACAGATACGCAGTATTTT.

This clonotype has a handful of counts. The V and J genes are TRBV10-3 and TRBJ2-3, with 11 bases fitting TRBD2. Germline V lookup: CDR1 ENHRY, CDR2 SYGVKD. The J segment lost 4 bases and the V segment lost 4 bases, leaving 7 bases of the junction unmatched. The CDR3 is made up of 16 amino acids. The CDR3 coding sequence is TGTGCCATCAGTGCAGCTAGCGGGGGGTGGGCAGATACGCAGTATTTT. Translating gives CAISAASGGWADTQYF.

V is TRBV29-1 and J is TRBJ2-7; weak D call: TRBD1 (5 bases). CDR3 length: 13 residues. Germline-derived CDR1 and CDR2 are SQVTM and ANQGSEA. Deletions cut 1 base from V and 2 bases from J, with 9 bases between. The CDR3 spells CSVEVQATYEQYF. In DNA, the CDR3 is TGCAGCGTTGAAGTACAGGCAACCTACGAGCAGTACTTC.

This clonotype was detected only once. The J gene is TRBJ1-4, the V gene TRBV5-1; D might be TRBD1 (6 bases). Germline CDR1 SGHRS, CDR2 YFSETQ. The CDR3 is 15 amino acids. V was shortened by 4 bases and J by 5 bases, with 15 bases between the two germline ends. CDR3 loop: CASSRGGRGNEKLFF. As DNA, the CDR3 is TGCGCCAGCAGCCGTGGAGGGAGGGGGAATGAAAAACTGTTTTTT. Full variable domain (remainder filled in from reference TRBV5-1 and TRBJ1-4): KAGVTQTPRYLIKTRGQQVTLSCSPISGHRSVSWYQQTPGQGLQFLFEYFSETQRNKGNFPGRFSGRQFSNSRSEMNVSTLELGDSALYLCASSRGGRGNEKLFFGSGTQLSVL.

This clonotype was seen just once. V is TRBV9 and J is TRBJ2-3; D perhaps matches TRBD2 (6 bases). CDR3 length: 16 residues. V lost 0 bases to trimming and J lost 3 bases, with 14 bases between them. CDR1 SGDLS and CDR2 YYNGEE come from the germline V gene. CDR3 residues: CASSVESGRQTDTQYF. The CDR3 DNA reads as TGTGCCAGCAGCGTAGAAAGCGGGCGCCAAACAGATACGCAGTATTTT.

This clonotype showed up many times. The chain is built from TRBV4-3 and TRBJ2-1; 7 nucleotides match TRBD2. The CDR3 runs 18 residues. The germline V gene encodes CDR1 LGHNA and CDR2 YSLEER. V lost 0 bases and J lost 3; bases outside the gene matches: 11. The CDR3 DNA follows: TGCGCCAGCAGCCAAGATTGGGTGGGGCGGGAGAACTACAATGAGCAGTTCTTC. Protein sequence: CASSQDWVGRENYNEQFF.

The chain has TRBV5-6 and TRBJ2-7, with a weak D call TRBD2 (6 bases). This CDR3 is 14 amino acids long. Germline-derived CDR1 and CDR2 are SGHDT and YYEEEE. V lost 4 bases to trimming and J lost 5 bases, with 16 bases between them. The CDR3 loop reads CASSDRDSFHEQYF. The CDR3 DNA reads as TGTGCCAGCAGCGACCGGGACTCGTTCCACGAGCAGTACTTC.

The chain combines TRBV5-1 with TRBJ2-3, with TRBD2 matching over 8 bases. Per germline, CDR1 SGHRS and CDR2 YFSETQ. With 0 bases clipped from V and 3 bases from J, the junction kept 12 bases outside the gene matches. There are 18 residues in the CDR3. This chain's CDR3 is CASSLVFVTGLVTDTQYF. CDR3 DNA sequence: TGCGCCAGCAGCTTGGTCTTCGTAACGGGACTAGTAACAGATACGCAGTATTTT.

In its sample, this clonotype was seen a few times. The rearrangement uses TRBV2 and TRBJ2-1; a possible D gene is TRBD2 (6 bases). Germline CDR1 reads SNHLY; CDR2 reads FYNNEI. V was shortened by 5 bases and J by 13 bases, with 12 bases between the two germline ends. There are 11 residues in the CDR3. CDR3 amino acids: CASSSRTIQFF. CDR3 nucleotide sequence: TGTGCCAGCAGTTCGAGGACTATTCAGTTCTTC.

This clonotype turned up a few times. The rearrangement uses TRBV28 and TRBJ2-5, with D perhaps being TRBD1 or TRBD2 (5 bases each). Germline CDR1 reads MDHEN; CDR2 reads SYDVKM. This CDR3 contains 14 residues. Deletions cut 7 bases from V and 0 bases from J, with 12 bases between. CDR3 sequence (DNA): TGTGCCAGCAAGTCCGGGACGCACCAAGAGACCCAGTACTTC. This sequence encodes CASKSGTHQETQYF.

This clonotype was found a few times. The chain combines TRBV5-1 with TRBJ1-4; 7 bases map to TRBD1. The germline gives CDR1 SGHRS, CDR2 YFSETQ. The CDR3 loop spans 16 amino acids. V was pared by 2 bases and J by 0 bases, with 4 bases of the junction left unmatched. CDR3 protein: CASSFGQEATNEKLFF. CDR3 coding DNA: TGCGCCAGCAGCTTCGGACAGGAGGCAACTAATGAAAAACTGTTTTTT.

This clonotype occurred a few times. J is TRBJ2-3 and V is TRBV12-3 or TRBV12-4; D unresolved. The CDR3 runs 14 residues. Trimming took 1 base from V and 0 from J, leaving 5 bases between them. CDR3 nucleotide sequence: TGTGCCAGCAGTTTAGAGTTAAGCACAGATACGCAGTATTTT. Translation: CASSLELSTDTQYF.

This clonotype has just a few counts. V and J are TRBV15 and TRBJ2-5; 8 bases agree with TRBD1. The CDR3 contains 15 residues. Per the germline V gene, CDR1 is LNHNV and CDR2 is YYDKDF (reference sequence). J was trimmed by 1 base and V by 3 bases; bases with no gene match: 4. Here the CDR3 reads CATSSRTGGQETQYF. The CDR3 DNA sequence: TGTGCCACCAGCAGTCGTACAGGGGGCCAAGAGACCCAGTACTTC.

The chain uses TRBV28 and TRBJ2-7, with 7 bases identical to TRBD2. Germline lookup yields CDR1 MDHEN and CDR2 SYDVKM. CDR3 length: 13 amino acids. V dropped 7 bases and J dropped 1; count of bases not matched to a gene: 4. CDR3 coding DNA: TGTGCCAGCACCACTAGCGTGTCCTACGAGCAGTACTTC. Residues: CASTTSVSYEQYF.

The chain uses TRBV7-9 and TRBJ1-6, with D unresolved. The germline V and J ends were trimmed by 3 bases and 4 bases, with 7 bases remaining between them. CDR1 and CDR2 (germline): SEHNR, FQNEAQ (reference sequence). This CDR3 has 14 residues. The CDR3 DNA follows: TGTGCCAGCAGCTTCGACGGGTATAATTCACCCCTCCACTTT. Translated: CASSFDGYNSPLHF.

The V call is TRBV20-1, the J call TRBJ2-5; D unresolved. The CDR3 is 10 residues long. CDR1 is DFQATT and CDR2 is SNEGSKA in the germline V gene (reference sequence). With 3 bases removed from V and 7 bases from J, the gap between germline ends came to 6 bases. CDR3 in DNA: TGCAGTGCTAGTAGTCGGACCCAGTACTTC. As protein: CSASSRTQYF.

V gene TRBV29-1 combines with J gene TRBJ2-1, with D possibly TRBD2 on 6 matching bases. The CDR3 has 13 amino acids. Per germline, CDR1 SQVTM and CDR2 ANQGSEA. V dropped 2 bases and J dropped 13 bases, with 18 bases sitting between them. This chain's CDR3 is CSVEPLARPGQFF. Here the CDR3 DNA reads TGCAGCGTTGAACCACTAGCCCGACCGGGTCAGTTCTTC.

A few counts support this clonotype. The genes are TRBV7-2 and TRBJ1-4, with D hard to call. CDR1 and CDR2 from the germline V gene are SGHTA and FQGNSA. The CDR3 extends over 16 amino acids. Trimming pared 5 bases from V and 8 bases from J, leaving 21 bases between. The CDR3 DNA reads as TGTGCCAGCAGCCCACTATCCGGAGGCTGGGGAGAAAAACTGTTTTTT. Protein product: CASSPLSGGWGEKLFF. The entire variable domain, with the rest obtained from reference TRBV7-2 and TRBJ1-4, is as follows: GAGVSQSPSNKVTEKGKDVELRCDPISGHTALYWYRQSLGQGLEFLIYFQGNSAPDKSGLPSDRFSAERTGGSVSTLTIQRTQQEDSAVYLCASSPLSGGWGEKLFFGSGTQLSVL.

There are a few counts of this clonotype. V usage is TRBV7-8 and J usage is TRBJ2-1, with D hard to call. V lost 1 base, J lost 2 bases, and 15 bases lay in between. Germline CDR1 and CDR2: SGHVS and FQNEAQ. This CDR3 comprises 17 residues. The CDR3 DNA reads TGTGCCAGCAGCTTAGTTCCGACATTGGGTCCCTACAATGAGCAGTTCTTC. As protein: CASSLVPTLGPYNEQFF.

In its sample, this clonotype was seen many times. This chain joins TRBV12-3 or TRBV12-4 and TRBJ2-7, with D possibly matching TRBD2 (5 bases). The CDR3 sequence is 13 residues long. Trimming took 3 bases from V and 2 from J, leaving 8 bases between them. CDR3 sequence (DNA): TGTGCCAGCAGTTTTGAGGGAACCTACGAGCAGTACTTC. This translates into CASSFEGTYEQYF.

This clonotype was counted a few times. The CDR3 is CASSRDQYNEQFF. The CDR3 DNA sequence: TGTGCCAGCAGTCGAGATCAGTACAATGAGCAGTTCTTC. V is TRBV7-2 and J is TRBJ2-1; D uncertain. The CDR3 is made up of 13 amino acids. Germline V gives CDR1 SGHTA, CDR2 FQGNSA. Trimming left V 6 bases short and J 4 bases short, with 10 bases between.

V and J are TRBV28 and TRBJ2-7, with D unresolved. Germline-derived CDR1 and CDR2 are MDHEN and SYDVKM. The CDR3 sequence is 11 residues long. Trimming shortened V by 5 bases and J by 6 bases, and 8 bases separated the two germline ends. For the CDR3, the DNA is TGTGCCAGCAGTCTACAGTTCGAGCAGTACTTC. Its translation: CASSLQFEQYF.

This chain links TRBV29-1 with TRBJ2-1; TRBD1 is a possible D gene (5 bases). The germline V gene has CDR1 SQVTM and CDR2 ANQGSEA. The CDR3 extends over 14 amino acids. The V end was cut by 8 bases, the J end by 0 bases, with 14 bases between. CDR3 protein: CSTSQGSSYNEQFF. In DNA form, the CDR3 reads TGCAGCACGTCTCAGGGAAGCTCCTACAATGAGCAGTTCTTC.

The chain joins TRBV12-3 or TRBV12-4 to TRBJ1-1, with 11 bases identical to TRBD1. J was trimmed by 5 bases and V by 6 bases; bases with no gene match: 8. This CDR3 is built from 15 residues. CDR3 coding DNA: TGTGCCAGCAGACAAAGGACAGGGGGCTGGACTGAAGCTTTCTTT. Its translation is CASRQRTGGWTEAFF.

This clonotype was recorded a few times. The V gene is TRBV7-2, the J gene TRBJ2-1; a possible D gene is TRBD1 (6 bases). Trimming pared 3 bases from V and 5 bases from J, leaving 11 bases between. This CDR3 comprises 14 residues. From germline, CDR1 is SGHTA and CDR2 FQGNSA. Here the CDR3 reads CASSLDRYNNEQFF. The CDR3 region has the DNA TGTGCCAGCAGCTTGGACAGATATAACAATGAGCAGTTCTTC.